This TCR beta chain comes out of a study of shared clonotypes between healthy human individuals. The V and J ends lost 6 bases and 3 bases, in that order; junction bases with no gene match: 10. CDR3 length: 17 residues. Germline V lookup: CDR1 MNHEY, CDR2 SMNVEV (reference sequence). Libraries were prepared by immunoSEQ multiplex PCR; TCRdb keeps only in-frame clonotypes and omits some of them. Of about 1.9 million clones in the sample, around 93% are singletons; the top ten hold around 1.7%. CD45RO-negative, CCR7-selected cells formed the naive CD8 fraction, which excluded terminally differentiated effector memory CD45RA+ cells.

The source of this sequence is a man younger than 35 in good health. Some clones in this sample may be carry-over from other donors' samples. The chain has TRBV27 and TRBJ2-2; 10 nucleotides align to TRBD1. The sample consisted of naive CD8+ T cells from PBMCs. This chain's CDR3 is CASSPTLGTGDTGELFF. As DNA, the CDR3 is TGTGCCAGCAGCCCAACGCTCGGGACAGGGGACACCGGGGAGCTGTTTTTT.